This T cell receptor (beta chain) derives from a study of blood T cell repertoires in COVID-19. Study in general: The study drew acute and convalescent COVID-19 samples from the United States, Italy and Spain. PBMCs, B-cell-depleted T cells, or T cells were the source of the cDNA or gDNA that made up the material.

In the source study's methods: Reference gene primer amplification yielded estimated nucleated cell counts. The repertoire was sequenced with immunoSEQ multiplex PCR; TCRdb's copy has only in-frame clones and lacks some. Clone size and V and J calls were adopted from that table, with D and trimming inferred from the DNA. This sample has fewer than 350,000 clones; around 90% occur once, and the top ten carry about 1.7%. The V gene's germline CDR1 is SGHVS and CDR2 FQNEAQ. With 5 bases clipped from V and 0 bases from J, the junction kept 5 bases outside the gene matches. The CDR3 loop spans 16 amino acids. Donors in Cohort 3 who had recovered were those with two negative PCRs, healthcare professional clearance, or resolution of their symptoms.

The chain couples TRBV7-8 to TRBJ2-3, with 10 bases matching TRBD2. Sequenced material: PBMCs or T cells enriched from blood (not recorded which). This receptor was taken from a woman aged 40-49 years who had recovered from COVID-19. Here the CDR3 reads CASSRRTSGSTDTQYF. CDR3 bases: TGTGCCAGCAGCAGGCGGACTAGCGGCAGCACAGATACGCAGTATTTT.